A selection of T cell receptor beta chains follows, all from one sample in a study of T cells in localized non-small cell lung cancer. Method: immunoSEQ multiplex PCR; TCRdb's copy keeps in-frame clones and lacks some. The repertoire includes about 24,000 clones, 92% of them detected once, and about 16% sits in the top ten. This material consisted of peripheral blood, taken before any cancer treatment. The receptors stem from a man aged 40 to 75 with stage III squamous cell lung carcinoma. CDR3s leave out the opening cysteine and the closing phenylalanine or tryptophan.

V | CDR3
TRBV18 | ASSLTRTRDNEQF
TRBV4-3 | ASSQVGQGSYEQY
TRBV6-6 | ASSYGRTAYEQY
TRBV7-9 | ASSLGQGGAGGELF
TRBV7-8 | ASSLVISSTVNYGYT
TRBV4-3 | ASSLDYTPYNEQF
TRBV4-3 | ASSQAGALGYT
TRBV5-6 | ASSSTGGEEKLF
TRBV5-4 | AWGTSNTEAF
TRBV9 | ASSVDGRETQY
TRBV6-5 | ASSYRQGYEQY
TRBV5-1 | ASSLGLAGVGNEQF
TRBV7-3 | ASSPGLAGDLENTGELF
TRBV14 | ASSQLSSGVNTEAF
TRBV5-1 | ASSFQGGNQPQH
TRBV19 | ASSMLPTGRPDTQY
TRBV6-5 | ASSYSGSPEAF
TRBV5-1 | ASSSPLAGVETQY
TRBV7-2 | ASSLDRSGGYT
TRBV5-6 | ASSPGLAGAWGGELF
TRBV14 | ASSLSPTGELF
TRBV5-4 | ASSSRTGGQETQY